The 10 T cell receptor beta chains below were found in one sample sequenced in a study of CD8+ T cells in alopecia areata. The treatment denotes: oral pan-JAK inhibitor, 5-10 mg twice daily. RNA was extracted and reverse transcribed into cDNA as the sequencing template. Data came from immunoSEQ multiplex PCR; TCRdb stores just in-frame clones and leaves some out. The sample carries 200,000 to 250,000 clones, more than 55% recorded once. The material sequenced was CD4+ T cells sorted from blood, taken at week 44, from a patient treated with tofacitinib. The receptors were gathered from a human donor with alopecia areata.

Only one count was recorded for this clone. V gene TRBV29-1 combines with J gene TRBJ1-1; weak D call: TRBD1 (6 bases). Per germline, CDR1 SQVTM and CDR2 ANQGSEA. Deletions cut 8 bases from V and 5 bases from J, with 21 bases between. This CDR3 region has 14 residues. CDR3 DNA: TGCAGCTCCGGGGAGGGGGGCGCTTCTACTGAAGCTTTCTTT. Protein product: CSSGEGGASTEAFF.

This chain links TRBV11-3 with TRBJ1-2; D uncertain. The CDR3 is made up of 13 amino acids. CDR1 and CDR2 from the germline V gene are SGHNT and YENEEA. Trimming cost V 5 bases and J 7 bases, with 14 bases left between them. CDR3 nucleotide sequence: TGTGCCAGCAGCCCTTTGAGGGTCGCTGGCTACACCTTC. Translated, it gives CASSPLRVAGYTF. The whole variable domain, filled in from reference TRBV11-3 and TRBJ1-2, reads EAGVVQSPRYKIIEKKQPVAFWCNPISGHNTLYWYLQNLGQGPELLIRYENEEAVDDSQLPKDRFSAERLKGVDSTLKIQPAELGDSAVYLCASSPLRVAGYTFGSGTRLTVV.

This clone was counted once. The genes are TRBV6-1 and TRBJ2-3; TRBD2 agrees at 8 bases. V lost 6 bases, J lost 6 bases, and 2 bases stayed unmatched. Germline values: CDR1 MNHNS, CDR2 SASEGT. The CDR3 spans 12 residues. CDR3 protein: CASRSGGDTQYF. CDR3 DNA: TGTGCCAGCAGGAGCGGGGGTGATACGCAGTATTTT.

The rearrangement joins TRBV29-1 to TRBJ1-5; TRBD1 agrees at 7 bases. Germline V gene sequence: CDR1 SQVTM, CDR2 ANQGSEA. Losses at the gene ends were 6 bases for V and 4 bases for J; bases not matched to a gene: 6. The CDR3 consists of 13 residues. Written as DNA, the CDR3 is TGCAGCGTGGAGACAGGGAGGAATCAGCCCCAGCATTTT. Protein: CSVETGRNQPQHF. Combining the CDR3 with reference TRBV29-1 and TRBJ1-5 gives the whole variable domain SAVISQKPSRDICQRGTSLTIQCQVDSQVTMMFWYRQQPGQSLTLIATANQGSEATYESGFVIDKFPISRPNLTFSTLTVSNMSPEDSSIYLCSVETGRNQPQHFGDGTRLSIL.

This clone appeared a single time. The chain carries TRBV7-9 and TRBJ1-2; 10 bases agree with TRBD1. The germline V gene has CDR1 SEHNR and CDR2 FQNEAQ (reference sequence). Losses at the gene ends were 2 bases for V and 6 bases for J; bases not matched to a gene: 3. CDR3 size: 14 residues. As DNA, the CDR3 is TGTGCCAGCAGCTTACCGGGACAGGGGAATGGCTACACCTTC. It encodes CASSLPGQGNGYTF.

The V and J genes are TRBV9 and TRBJ1-6, with D possibly TRBD1 on 5 matching bases. Germline V lookup: CDR1 SGDLS, CDR2 YYNGEE. This CDR3 comprises 17 residues. V gave up 3 bases and J gave up 0 bases, with 13 bases separating them. In DNA, the CDR3 is TGTGCCAGCAGCGGGGACCTCTCGAGCTCCTATAATTCACCCCTCCACTTT. It is translated as CASSGDLSSSYNSPLHF.

Concerning this clone: Distinct nucleotide sequences in the sample also encode this CDR3. This chain joins TRBV20-1 and TRBJ2-1; no reliable D call. The CDR3 is made up of 10 amino acids. The germline gives CDR1 DFQATT, CDR2 SNEGSKA (reference sequence). V lost 3 bases to trimming and J lost 5 bases, with 2 bases between them. This chain's CDR3 is CSASHNEQFF. For the CDR3, the DNA is TGCAGTGCTAGCCACAATGAGCAGTTCTTC.

This clone was seen a handful of times. The V gene is TRBV2, the J gene TRBJ2-7; 10 nucleotides align to TRBD2. Germline loops: CDR1 SNHLY, CDR2 FYNNEI. Trimming removed 4 bases from V and 5 bases from J; junction bases left unmatched: 11. The CDR3 spans 16 residues. The CDR3 DNA reads TGTGCCAGCAGTGGGCCTCCGGGACTAGCGAAAAACGAGCAGTACTTC. It encodes CASSGPPGLAKNEQYF.

V and J are TRBV2 and TRBJ1-4; maybe TRBD1 (6 bases). Germline CDR1 and CDR2: SNHLY and FYNNEI. The CDR3 sequence is 18 residues long. Trimming pared 7 bases from V and 3 bases from J, leaving 24 bases between. DNA for the CDR3: TGTGCCAGCACCCGCTTATGGGGGGGCAAGGCAGCTAATGAAAAACTGTTTTTT. It specifies CASTRLWGGKAANEKLFF. Supplemented by reference TRBV2 and TRBJ1-4, the full variable domain reads EPEVTQTPSHQVTQMGQEVILRCVPISNHLYFYWYRQILGQKVEFLVSFYNNEISEKSEIFDDQFSVERPDGSNFTLKIRSTKLEDSAMYFCASTRLWGGKAANEKLFFGSGTQLSVL.

The J gene is TRBJ1-2, the V gene TRBV21-1; the table's D call of TRBD1 was not tested on the DNA. TRBV21-1 is deemed a pseudogene. The CDR3 is 11 residues long. The CDR3 protein is CASSKTPFDTF. The CDR3 region has the DNA TGTGCCAGCAGCAAAACACCTTTCGACACCTTC.